These 10 T cell receptor beta chains were sequenced from one sample in a study of CD4 and CD8 cells across lung adenocarcinoma regions. TCRdb passed the PCR reads through MiXCR, listing each CDR3 protein once. The table lists about 19,000 distinct CDR3 sequences, around 46% of them singletons. Material for sequencing was CD4+ T cells from the margin of a lung tumor. These receptor sequences come from a male donor with lung adenocarcinoma. The CD4 and CD8 labels of this study may be unreliable.

The chain is built from TRBV7-2 and TRBJ2-3, with D possibly being TRBD2 (5 bases). Germline V gene sequence: CDR1 SGHTA, CDR2 FQGNSA. CDR3 length equals 14 residues. Trimming removed 2 bases from V and 2 bases from J, with 8 bases in between. CDR3 protein: CASSLTADTDTQYF. The CDR3 nucleotides are TGTGCCAGCAGCTTAACAGCGGACACAGATACGCAGTATTTT.

This clonotype was counted at least ten times. The chain links TRBV6-5 to TRBJ2-1; 12 bases match TRBD2. TRBJ2-7 explains the end of the DNA better; the J call may be wrong. The CDR3 extends over 16 amino acids. Per the germline V gene, CDR1 is MNHEY and CDR2 is SVGAGI. As DNA, the CDR3 is TGTGCCAGCAGTTACTCCCTAGCGGGAGGGCCGGTGGAGCAGTACTTC. It codes for CASSYSLAGGPVEQYF.

Ten or more counts support this clonotype. The rearrangement joins TRBV10-1 to TRBJ2-1, with no clear D. This CDR3 spans 14 amino acids. V dropped 4 bases and J dropped 5 bases, with 12 bases sitting between them. The germline CDR1 and CDR2 sequences are WNHNN and SYGVQD (reference sequence). The CDR3 reads CASSGGAGNNEQFF. For the CDR3, the DNA is TGCGCCAGCAGTGGCGGCGCTGGAAACAATGAGCAGTTCTTC.

By sample fraction, this clonotype is medium-sized (0.01 to 0.1%). The V gene is TRBV6-5, the J gene TRBJ2-1; D is possibly TRBD1 (6 bases). CDR1 is MNHEY and CDR2 is SVGAGI in the germline V gene. There are 15 residues in the CDR3. The V end was cut by 6 bases, the J end by 4 bases, with 16 bases between. The CDR3 sequence: CASRTATGPYNEQFF. The CDR3 DNA is TGTGCCAGCAGGACGGCGACAGGTCCTTACAATGAGCAGTTCTTC.

The chain is built from TRBV27 and TRBJ2-5, with 9 bases fitting TRBD2. The DNA end is more similar to TRBJ2-1, so the J call may be wrong. The CDR3 runs to 15 residues. Germline-derived CDR1 and CDR2 are MNHEY and SMNVEV (reference sequence). The CDR3 bases are TGTGCCAGCAGTTTAGCACTAGCGGGCCCCAATGAGCAGTTCTTC. Encoded protein: CASSLALAGPNEQFF.

This clonotype is classed as medium-sized. The rearrangement joins TRBV6-1 to TRBJ2-5, with D possibly TRBD2 on 6 matching bases. The CDR3 length is 13 residues. The germline CDR1 and CDR2 sequences are MNHNS and SASEGT. V lost 3 bases and J 7 bases, leaving 12 bases between the germline ends. The CDR3 loop is CASSDRGEATQYF. The CDR3 DNA reads TGTGCCAGCAGTGATCGAGGGGAGGCGACCCAGTACTTC.

This clonotype was seen ten or more times. The chain couples TRBV10-3 to TRBJ2-3; a possible D gene is TRBD1 (7 bases). CDR3 length equals 15 residues. V gave up 10 bases and J gave up 6 bases, with 23 bases separating them. Germline V gives CDR1 ENHRY, CDR2 SYGVKD. CDR3 sequence (DNA): TGTGCCAACAGACTCCAGGGGGGCCTCACGGATACGCAGTATTTT. Translating it yields CANRLQGGLTDTQYF.

The CDR3 DNA reads TGTGCCAGCAGCCCTGGGTACAATGAGCAGTTCTTC. Its translation: CASSPGYNEQFF. This chain uses TRBV7-6 with TRBJ2-4; D gene unclear. The J call may be wrong; the DNA end is better matched by TRBJ2-1. CDR1 is SGHVS, CDR2 FNYEAQ, per germline. This CDR3 comprises 12 residues.

Concerning this clonotype: The junction and the germline gene differ at one end; a read error may be behind it. The chain recombines TRBV10-2 with TRBJ2-4, with TRBD2 as a possible D gene (6 bases). The CDR3 contains 14 residues. Germline CDR1 is WSHSY and CDR2 is SAAADI. The CDR3, as DNA: TGCGCCAGCACGGGGGTGGGAGGCGAAAACATGCAGTACTTT. Translating it yields CASTGVGGENMQYF.

The chain employs TRBV10-3 and TRBJ2-3; D may correspond to TRBD1 or TRBD2 (6 bases each). Near its end, the DNA agrees better with TRBJ2-7, so the J call may be wrong. CDR1 is ENHRY, CDR2 SYGVKD, per germline. The CDR3 runs 17 residues. CDR3 nucleotides: TGTGCCATCAGTGAGGGGACTGGGGGCCAGGTCGCAGAGACGCAGTACTTC. It translates to CAISEGTGGQVAETQYF.